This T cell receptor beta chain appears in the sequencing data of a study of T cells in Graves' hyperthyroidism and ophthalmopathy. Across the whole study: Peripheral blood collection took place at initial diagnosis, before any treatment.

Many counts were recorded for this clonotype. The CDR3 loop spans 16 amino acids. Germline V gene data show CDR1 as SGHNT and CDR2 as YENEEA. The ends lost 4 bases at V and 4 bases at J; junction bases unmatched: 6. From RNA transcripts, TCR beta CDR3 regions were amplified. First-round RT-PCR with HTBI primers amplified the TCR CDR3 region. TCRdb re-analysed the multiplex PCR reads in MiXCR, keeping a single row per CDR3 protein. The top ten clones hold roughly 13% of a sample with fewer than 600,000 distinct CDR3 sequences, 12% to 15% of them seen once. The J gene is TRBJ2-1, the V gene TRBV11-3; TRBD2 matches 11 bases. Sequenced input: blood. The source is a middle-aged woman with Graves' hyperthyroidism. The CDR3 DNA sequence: TGTGCCAGCAGCTCATGGACTAGCGGGCCGTACAATGAGCAGTTCTTC. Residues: CASSSWTSGPYNEQFF.